The rows below give T cell receptor beta chains drawn from one sample of a study of Ad26.COV2.S vaccination and SARS-CoV-2 variants. Clones were sequenced by immunoSEQ multiplex PCR, and TCRdb holds only the in-frame ones, with some missing. This table has 380,000 or so clones, around 89% appearing once. The sample here was peripheral blood, taken in a trial of Ad26.COV2.S vaccine versus placebo. These receptors all stem from a person aged 18-60 years who received the Ad26.COV2.S COVID-19 vaccine or a placebo. The CDR3 runs from the conserved cysteine through the conserved F or W. A D gene is named only where the DNA matches it firmly. Rows may omit the clone size; those that give it use once, few, many or a size class.

size,D,V,J,CDR3,DNA
NA,NA,TRBV28,TRBJ1-5,CASSPVVMWYDQPQHF,TGTGCCAGCAGTCCCGTCGTGATGTGGTACGATCAGCCCCAGCATTTT
few,TRBD1,TRBV5-1,TRBJ1-1,CASSKADRGTEAFF,TGCGCCAGCAGCAAAGCAGACAGGGGCACTGAAGCTTTCTTT
NA,NA,TRBV14,TRBJ1-2,CASSQVGGSNYGYTF,TGTGCCAGCAGCCAAGTTGGAGGAAGTAACTATGGCTACACCTTC
NA,NA,TRBV6-5,TRBJ1-2,CASRSFGRYYGYTF,TGTGCCAGCAGGTCCTTCGGACGTTACTATGGCTACACCTTC
NA,TRBD1,TRBV9,TRBJ2-1,CASSPDRGSYNEQFF,TGTGCCAGCAGCCCCGACAGGGGCTCCTACAATGAGCAGTTCTTC
NA,TRBD2,TRBV28,TRBJ2-7,CASSFFGGGSYEQYF,TGTGCCAGCAGTTTTTTTGGGGGAGGGTCCTACGAGCAGTACTTC
NA,TRBD1,TRBV5-4,TRBJ2-2,CASSSPSTGLDTGELFF,TGTGCCAGCAGCTCTCCCTCGACAGGGCTGGACACCGGGGAGCTGTTTTTT
NA,NA,TRBV11-2,TRBJ2-7,CASSLERGQTYEQYF,TGTGCCAGCAGCTTAGAGCGGGGACAGACCTACGAGCAGTACTTC
NA,NA,TRBV11-2,TRBJ2-3,CASSLSVPTTTDTQYF,TGTGCCAGCAGCTTATCGGTACCAACTACCACAGATACGCAGTATTTT
few,NA,TRBV5-1,TRBJ2-7,CASSPSSLYEQYF,TGCGCCAGCAGCCCCTCCAGTCTCTACGAGCAGTACTTC
NA,NA,TRBV10-2,TRBJ2-7,CASSGHDTKAYEQYF,TGCGCCAGCAGCGGACACGACACTAAAGCCTACGAGCAGTACTTC
NA,NA,TRBV5-4,TRBJ2-7,CASSSRLGAGEQYF,TGTGCCAGCAGCTCCAGACTAGGGGCGGGAGAGCAGTACTTC
NA,NA,TRBV28,TRBJ2-7,CASSLAPPYEQYF,TGTGCCAGCAGTTTAGCCCCGCCTTACGAGCAGTACTTC
once,NA,TRBV27,TRBJ1-1,CASSLKANTEAFF,TGTGCCAGCAGTTTAAAGGCGAACACTGAAGCTTTCTTT
NA,NA,TRBV6-5,TRBJ1-6,CASRLDTAVNSPLHF,TGTGCCAGCAGGCTAGACACTGCCGTTAATTCACCCCTCCACTTT
NA,NA,TRBV5-1,TRBJ2-1,CASSSFMGTGNEQFF,TGCGCCAGCAGCTCCTTTATGGGGACTGGCAATGAGCAGTTCTTC
NA,NA,TRBV2,TRBJ1-2,CASSAPGYTF,TGTGCCAGCAGTGCCCCCGGCTACACCTTC
NA,TRBD2,TRBV5-4,TRBJ2-3,CASSARLAGPDTQYF,TGTGCCAGCAGCGCACGACTAGCGGGGCCAGATACGCAGTATTTT
many,NA,TRBV27,TRBJ2-5,CASRGHLQETQYF,TGTGCCAGCAGAGGACATCTCCAAGAGACCCAGTACTTC
NA,TRBD2,TRBV7-2,TRBJ2-5,CASATSGEWETQYF,TGTGCCAGCGCGACTAGCGGGGAGTGGGAGACCCAGTACTTC
NA,NA,TRBV7-9,TRBJ1-2,CASSLSRAGNYGYTF,TGTGCCAGCAGCTTATCACGGGCAGGGAACTATGGCTACACCTTC
NA,TRBD2,TRBV30,TRBJ2-1,CAWSVRGGNEQFF,TGTGCCTGGAGTGTACGGGGGGGCAATGAGCAGTTCTTC
NA,NA,TRBV24-1,TRBJ2-7,CATSDYRGGTYEQYF,TGTGCCACCAGTGATTACAGGGGGGGCACCTACGAGCAGTACTTC
NA,NA,TRBV20-1,TRBJ1-1,CSASRQNTEAFF,TGCAGTGCTAGTCGGCAGAACACTGAAGCTTTCTTT
NA,TRBD1,TRBV28,TRBJ1-2,CASKDRASHGYTF,TGTGCCAGTAAAGACAGGGCATCCCATGGCTACACCTTC
once,NA,TRBV30,TRBJ2-5,CAWSKMKTQYF,TGTGCCTGGAGTAAGATGAAGACCCAGTACTTC
NA,NA,TRBV20-1,TRBJ2-3,CSARRDTQYF,TGCAGTGCTAGGAGGGATACGCAGTATTTT
NA,TRBD2,TRBV5-5,TRBJ2-1,CASSERAGGYNEQFF,TGTGCCAGCAGCGAGAGGGCGGGGGGTTACAATGAGCAGTTCTTC